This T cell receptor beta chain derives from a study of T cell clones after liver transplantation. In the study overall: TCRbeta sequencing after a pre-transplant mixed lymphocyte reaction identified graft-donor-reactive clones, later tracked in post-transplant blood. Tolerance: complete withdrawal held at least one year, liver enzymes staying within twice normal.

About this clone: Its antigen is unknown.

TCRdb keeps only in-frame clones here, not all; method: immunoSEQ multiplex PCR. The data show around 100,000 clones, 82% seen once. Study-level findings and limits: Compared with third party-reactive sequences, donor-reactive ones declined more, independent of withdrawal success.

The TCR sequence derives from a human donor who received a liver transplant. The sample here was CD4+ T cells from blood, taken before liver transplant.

The CDR3 coding sequence is TGTGCCAGCAGCCCAGGTACAGGGGAGGGAAACACCATATATTTT. Amino acids: CASSPGTGEGNTIYF. The chain uses TRBV5-6 and TRBJ1-3, with TRBD1 matching 7 bases. The germline CDR1 and CDR2 sequences are SGHDT and YYEEEE. V dropped 4 bases and J dropped 4; count of bases not matched to a gene: 8. This CDR3 is 15 amino acids long.